The clone carrying this T cell receptor beta chain was picked up one time. What it binds is unknown. This sample is drawn from a study of T-cell memory formation after mild COVID-19. TCRdb re-called the 5' RACE reads through MiXCR, storing one row per CDR3 protein. This table has over 50,000 distinct CDR3 sequences, 9.3% appearing once. V was pared by 2 bases and J by 3 bases, with 4 bases of the junction left unmatched. Germline lookup yields CDR1 MNHEY and CDR2 SVGEGT. This CDR3 has 16 amino acids. Regarding the study as a whole: Whereas later expanders leaned CD4+, clones contracting day 15 to 85 showed a balanced CD4/CD8 makeup.

The sequence came from an adult woman who had mild COVID-19 (a few samples of this study predate the infection). Cell type and time point are not known. Sequencing used PBMCs or a T cell subset sorted from them (not recorded which). V gene TRBV6-2 or TRBV6-3 combines with J gene TRBJ2-5; TRBD2 matches at 12 bases. Written as DNA, the CDR3 is TGTGCCAGCAGTTACAGACTAGCGGGGGTGGAAGAGACCCAGTACTTC. Its translation: CASSYRLAGVEETQYF.